This TCR beta chain appears in the sequencing data of a study of blood T cell repertoires in COVID-19. Deletions cut 4 bases from V and 6 bases from J, with 11 bases between. The CDR3 extends over 13 amino acids. Germline V gene sequence: CDR1 MGHRA, CDR2 YSYEKL. The repertoire was sequenced with immunoSEQ multiplex PCR; TCRdb's copy has only in-frame clones and lacks some. Here the sample spans 350,000 or so clones, around 90% being singletons. The source is a woman aged 60-70 years with COVID-19, enrolled during active disease. The chain has TRBV4-1 and TRBJ2-3; D remains ambiguous. The sequenced sample consisted of peripheral blood. CDR3 in DNA: TGCGCCAGCAGCCTAGAAACTCGCGATACGCAGTATTTT. Its protein is CASSLETRDTQYF.